One and the same sample provided the 23 T cell receptor beta chains below, sequenced in a study of cytomegalovirus exposure and HLA in healthy donors. Using immunoSEQ multiplex PCR, the repertoire was profiled, and TCRdb retains in-frame clones only, with some absent. The sample contains 250,000 to 400,000 clones, about nine tenths of which appear only once. The specimen was PBMCs. All receptors derive from a woman aged 25 to 39 in good health and CMV-seropositive.

This chain links TRBV9 with TRBJ1-2; D is uncertain. V lost 0 bases to trimming and J lost 4 bases, with 13 bases between them. The CDR3 is 15 residues long. Germline V CDR1 and CDR2: SGDLS, YYNGEE. CDR3 sequence (DNA): TGTGCCAGCAGCGTAGATTTGGCAGTGGGCTATGGCTACACCTTC. Translation gives CASSVDLAVGYGYTF. Filled out from reference TRBV9 and TRBJ1-2, the complete variable domain reads DSGVTQTPKHLITATGQRVTLRCSPRSGDLSVYWYQQSLDQGLQFLIQYYNGEERAKGNILERFSAQQFPDLHSELNLSSLELGDSALYFCASSVDLAVGYGYTFGSGTRLTVV.

This sequence joins TRBV7-3 and TRBJ2-5; 13 nucleotides agree with TRBD2. Trimming cost V 4 bases and J 1 base; bases outside gene matches: 0. Germline V CDR1 and CDR2: SGHTA, FQGTGA. The CDR3 is 15 residues long. The CDR3 DNA sequence: TGTGCCAGCAGCTGGACTAGCGGGAGCCAAGAGACCCAGTACTTC. Amino acid sequence: CASSWTSGSQETQYF.

This chain connects TRBV7-9 to TRBJ2-7; either TRBD1 or TRBD2 may supply D (5 bases each). Deletions cut 2 bases from V and 7 bases from J, with 15 bases between. CDR1 and CDR2 from the germline V gene are SEHNR and FQNEAQ (reference sequence). The CDR3 is made up of 14 amino acids. The CDR3 nucleotides are TGTGCCAGCAGCTTAATTATGGACACTAGGGAGCAGTACTTC. Translating gives CASSLIMDTREQYF.

This rearrangement joins TRBV6-5 to TRBJ2-5, with 7 bases identical to TRBD2. The germline CDR1 and CDR2 sequences are MNHEY and SVGAGI. This CDR3 spans 15 amino acids. J was trimmed by 1 base and V by 2 bases; bases with no gene match: 4. The CDR3 sequence is CASSYMGGSQETQYF. The CDR3 DNA reads TGTGCCAGCAGTTACATGGGGGGGTCCCAAGAGACCCAGTACTTC.

In DNA, the CDR3 is TGCGCCAGCAGCTTGGCCGACAGGGGGGAAACAGATACGCAGTATTTT. This codes for CASSLADRGETDTQYF. This rearrangement joins TRBV5-1 to TRBJ2-3; 9 bases are shared with TRBD1. V gave up 0 bases and J gave up 3 bases; unmatched junction bases: 5. CDR1 SGHRS and CDR2 YFSETQ come from the germline V gene. The CDR3 is 16 amino acids.

The chain links TRBV27 to TRBJ2-1; 9 bases are a match to TRBD2. The germline V gene has CDR1 MNHEY and CDR2 SMNVEV (reference sequence). The CDR3 has 18 amino acids. V shed 10 bases and J 0 bases; nucleotides not matched to a gene: 16. The DNA for the CDR3 is TGTGCCACCTTCGGGCCTAGCGGGACCATAGTCTCCTACAATGAGCAGTTCTTC. This encodes CATFGPSGTIVSYNEQFF.

This clone was picked up a small number of times. In DNA form, the CDR3 reads TGCGCCAGCAATATAGACGGCCTCTACGAGCAGTACTTC. It yields the protein CASNIDGLYEQYF. This rearrangement joins TRBV5-1 to TRBJ2-7; D uncertain. CDR1 is SGHRS, CDR2 YFSETQ, per germline. The CDR3 is 13 residues long. Trimming shortened V by 6 bases and J by 3 bases, and 13 bases separated the two germline ends.

The chain couples TRBV5-1 to TRBJ2-2; 11 bases match TRBD2. The CDR3 runs to 16 residues. Germline CDR1 reads SGHRS; CDR2 reads YFSETQ. After removal of 4 bases from V and 6 bases from J, the junction contained 8 bases not matched to a gene. Here the CDR3 DNA reads TGCGCCAGCAGCCCCACTAGCGGGAGTGGTGCCGGGGAGCTGTTTTTT. This translates into CASSPTSGSGAGELFF.

In its sample, this clone was seen a few times. The chain combines TRBV19 with TRBJ1-5; D unresolved. V shed 6 bases and J shed 0 bases, with 9 bases lying between them. The CDR3 is 14 residues long. CDR1 and CDR2 from the germline V gene are LNHDA and SQIVND (reference sequence). The CDR3 region has the DNA TGTGCCAGTAGGGTCAGCTATAGCAATCAGCCCCAGCATTTT. It codes for CASRVSYSNQPQHF.

J is TRBJ1-2 and V is TRBV27; D gene ambiguous. The length of the CDR3 is 13 residues. CDR1 MNHEY and CDR2 SMNVEV come from the germline V gene (reference sequence). V lost 0 bases and J 3 bases, leaving 5 bases between the germline ends. The CDR3, as DNA: TGTGCCAGCAGTTTATCAGGGTACTATGGCTACACCTTC. Its protein product is CASSLSGYYGYTF.

This clone has a single count. The chain combines TRBV6-1 with TRBJ2-1; the match to TRBD2 covers 8 bases. After removal of 6 bases from V and 6 bases from J, the junction contained 4 bases not matched to a gene. This CDR3 is 13 amino acids long. Germline-derived CDR1 and CDR2 are MNHNS and SASEGT. CDR3 nucleotide sequence: TGTGCCAGCAGCATCCGGGAGGGCAATGAGCAGTTCTTC. Protein: CASSIREGNEQFF.

This chain connects TRBV5-1 to TRBJ2-1, with 7 bases lining up with TRBD2. Germline trimming cut 2 bases from V and 6 bases from J; bases unmatched to any gene: 5. Germline V gives CDR1 SGHRS, CDR2 YFSETQ. The CDR3 runs 14 residues. CDR3 coding DNA: TGCGCCAGCAGCTTCCGGGGACTAACCAATGAGCAGTTCTTC. Amino acid sequence: CASSFRGLTNEQFF.

The V call is TRBV19, the J call TRBJ2-7; unclear D gene. Germline-derived CDR1 and CDR2 are LNHDA and SQIVND (reference sequence). The CDR3 contains 13 residues. The V and J ends lost 3 bases and 3 bases respectively, with 9 bases between them. CDR3 residues: CASSINGGYEQYF. CDR3 sequence (DNA): TGTGCCAGTAGTATCAATGGTGGCTACGAGCAGTACTTC.

This clone was detected once. The genes are TRBV29-1 and TRBJ2-7, with a possible D match to TRBD2 (6 bases). V lost 3 bases to trimming and J lost 3 bases, with 15 bases between them. The CDR3 consists of 14 residues. Germline-derived CDR1 and CDR2 are SQVTM and ANQGSEA. CDR3 amino acids: CSVEGTGRDYEQYF. CDR3 DNA: TGCAGCGTTGAGGGGACCGGGAGAGACTACGAGCAGTACTTC.

The V gene is TRBV6-1, the J gene TRBJ2-7, with D possibly TRBD1 on 5 matching bases. This CDR3 has 15 amino acids. Trimming took 7 bases from V and 0 from J, leaving 16 bases between them. Germline-derived CDR1 and CDR2 are MNHNS and SASEGT. Written as DNA, the CDR3 is TGTGCCAGCAAAGACAGTCCAGTATACTCCTACGAGCAGTACTTC. It encodes CASKDSPVYSYEQYF.

V gene TRBV29-1 combines with J gene TRBJ1-1; possible D gene TRBD1, 6 bases. Per the germline V gene, CDR1 is SQVTM and CDR2 is ANQGSEA. Between the trimmed V and J ends, which lost 8 bases and 3 bases, there was a span of 16 bases. CDR3 size: 13 residues. The CDR3 reads CSPHRALDTEAFF. The CDR3 DNA reads as TGCAGCCCCCACAGGGCGCTGGACACTGAAGCTTTCTTT.

J is TRBJ1-2 and V is TRBV7-8; D might be TRBD1 (6 bases). CDR1 SGHVS and CDR2 FQNEAQ come from the germline V gene. Trimming pared 8 bases from V and 4 bases from J, leaving 14 bases between. The CDR3 totals 13 residues. The DNA for the CDR3 is TGTGCCAGCTCAGAGACAGGTCCCTATGGCTACACCTTC. Its translation is CASSETGPYGYTF. The full variable domain, its missing parts supplied by reference TRBV7-8 and TRBJ1-2, is GAGVSQSPRYKVAKRGQDVALRCDPISGHVSLFWYQQALGQGPEFLTYFQNEAQLDKSGLPSDRFFAERPEGSVSTLKIQRTQQEDSAVYLCASSETGPYGYTFGSGTRLTVV.

This clone was detected a few times. This chain links TRBV5-1 with TRBJ2-5; TRBD2 might be the D (6 bases). Germline V gene lookup returns CDR1 SGHRS and CDR2 YFSETQ. Trimming took 4 bases from V and 4 from J, leaving 20 bases between them. The CDR3 runs 16 residues. CDR3 sequence (DNA): TGCGCCAGCAGCCCACGTGATGGGAGGCAAGGAGAGACCCAGTACTTC. Its translation is CASSPRDGRQGETQYF.

Only one count was recorded for this clone. The V call is TRBV6-5, the J call TRBJ2-7; no reliable D call. The CDR3 has 14 amino acids. The germline gives CDR1 MNHEY, CDR2 SVGAGI. Trimming left V 6 bases short and J 8 bases short, with 20 bases between. CDR3 amino acids: CASRHKPTAGKQYF. The CDR3 DNA reads TGTGCCAGCAGACATAAACCGACCGCAGGCAAGCAGTACTTC.

V gene TRBV5-6 combines with J gene TRBJ2-7; D gene ambiguous. Germline lookup yields CDR1 SGHDT and CDR2 YYEEEE. V was shortened by 0 bases and J by 1 base, with 8 bases between the two germline ends. The CDR3 runs 14 residues. DNA of the CDR3: TGTGCCAGCAGCTTGGCTGGCAATTCCTACGAGCAGTACTTC. Its translation: CASSLAGNSYEQYF.

The gene calls are TRBV7-3 and TRBJ2-7, with TRBD2 identical over 12 bases. This CDR3 contains 15 residues. J gave up 4 bases and V 5 bases, and 6 bases lay outside the gene matches. The V gene's germline CDR1 is SGHTA and CDR2 FQGTGA. The CDR3 DNA reads TGTGCCAGCAGCCCCGGACTAGCGGGACTGTACGAGCAGTACTTC. Translation: CASSPGLAGLYEQYF.

This chain joins TRBV7-2 and TRBJ2-5, with D possibly TRBD1 on 5 matching bases. The CDR3 spans 17 residues. Germline CDR1 reads SGHTA; CDR2 reads FQGNSA. Trimming took 2 bases from V and 5 from J, leaving 21 bases between them. The CDR3 bases are TGTGCCAGCAGCTTAAGTTCTAGGATCAGGGCCGCGGAGACCCAGTACTTC. Amino acid sequence: CASSLSSRIRAAETQYF. Supplemented by reference TRBV7-2 and TRBJ2-5, the full variable domain reads GAGVSQSPSNKVTEKGKDVELRCDPISGHTALYWYRQSLGQGLEFLIYFQGNSAPDKSGLPSDRFSAERTGGSVSTLTIQRTQQEDSAVYLCASSLSSRIRAAETQYFGPGTRLLVL.

This rearrangement joins TRBV5-6 to TRBJ2-7; no firm D call. Germline V CDR1 and CDR2: SGHDT, YYEEEE. V shed 0 bases and J shed 3 bases, with 7 bases lying between them. The CDR3 is made up of 13 amino acids. CDR3 region: CASSLDWDYEQYF. As DNA, the CDR3 is TGTGCCAGCAGCTTGGACTGGGACTACGAGCAGTACTTC.